The 19 T cell receptor beta chains reported below all come from one sample, sequenced in a study of blood T cell repertoires in COVID-19. The data were produced by immunoSEQ multiplex PCR, yet TCRdb's version contains in-frame clones alone and is incomplete. This table holds approximately 230,000 clones, about nine tenths found once. The sample taken for sequencing was peripheral blood. The receptors were gathered from a man aged 25 to 40 who had recovered from COVID-19.

The table lists this clone with a few counts. CDR3 coding DNA: TGTGCCAGCAGCCAAGAGTTCGGGGACACTGGAAACACCATATATTTT. Translated: CASSQEFGDTGNTIYF. The chain recombines TRBV4-2 with TRBJ1-3; perhaps TRBD1 as D (6 bases). This CDR3 is built from 16 residues. CDR1 is LGHNA and CDR2 is YNFKEQ in the germline V gene. V gave up 0 bases and J gave up 2 bases, with 11 bases separating them.

This clone was counted many times. The chain is built from TRBV5-6 and TRBJ1-1, with unresolved D. Germline V CDR1 and CDR2: SGHDT, YYEEEE. The CDR3 totals 18 residues. Trimming shortened V by 1 base and J by 5 bases, and 24 bases separated the two germline ends. The CDR3 bases are TGTGCCAGCAGCTTGTCTATCGAGTGGGAGGGCAGTGGAACTGAAGCTTTCTTT. As protein: CASSLSIEWEGSGTEAFF.

This clone was counted only a few times. The chain has TRBV13 and TRBJ2-7; D gene uncertain. The germline gives CDR1 PRHDT, CDR2 FYEKMQ (reference sequence). Trimming shortened V by 6 bases and J by 2 bases, and 11 bases separated the two germline ends. The CDR3 runs to 13 residues. The DNA of the CDR3 is TGTGCCAGCAGATCGACTGATACCTACGAGCAGTACTTC. It encodes CASRSTDTYEQYF. The complete variable domain, with remaining parts taken from reference TRBV13 and TRBJ2-7, reads AAGVIQSPRHLIKEKRETATLKCYPIPRHDTVYWYQQGPGQDPQFLISFYEKMQSDKGSIPDRFSAQQFSDYHSELNMSSLELGDSALYFCASRSTDTYEQYFGPGTRLTVT.

This chain joins TRBV2 and TRBJ1-2; D is ambiguous. The CDR3 loop spans 14 amino acids. V was cut by 4 bases and J by 6 bases, with 15 bases left in between. Germline V gene sequence: CDR1 SNHLY, CDR2 FYNNEI. The CDR3 reads CASSAFGRNDGYTF. The CDR3 DNA is TGTGCCAGCAGTGCGTTTGGCAGGAACGATGGCTACACCTTC. Looking up the rest from reference TRBV2 and TRBJ1-2 gives the full variable domain: EPEVTQTPSHQVTQMGQEVILRCVPISNHLYFYWYRQILGQKVEFLVSFYNNEISEKSEIFDDQFSVERPDGSNFTLKIRSTKLEDSAMYFCASSAFGRNDGYTFGSGTRLTVV.

The chain is built from TRBV6-5 and TRBJ1-4; TRBD1 aligns across 9 bases. The CDR3 is 14 amino acids. Trimming removed 7 bases from V and 6 bases from J; junction bases left unmatched: 6. The germline V gene has CDR1 MNHEY and CDR2 SVGAGI. CDR3 sequence reads: CASTPGQGHEKLFF. CDR3 DNA: TGTGCCAGCACGCCGGGACAGGGACATGAAAAACTGTTTTTT.

This clone was seen a few times. The gene calls are TRBV18 and TRBJ1-3; 8 nucleotides agree with TRBD1. Germline trimming cut 6 bases from V and 2 bases from J; bases unmatched to any gene: 6. The CDR3 has 15 amino acids. Germline V CDR1 and CDR2: KGHSH, LQKENI. The CDR3 nucleotides read TGTGCCAGCTCGGCAGGGGGCGAGACTGGAAACACCATATATTTT. Translating gives CASSAGGETGNTIYF.

The J gene is TRBJ1-5, the V gene TRBV27, with TRBD1 matching over 9 bases. The CDR3 is 16 residues long. Losses at the gene ends were 4 bases for V and 2 bases for J; bases not matched to a gene: 6. In germline, CDR1 is MNHEY, CDR2 SMNVEV (reference sequence). The CDR3 loop is CASSSGQGRRNQPQHF. In DNA, the CDR3 is TGTGCCAGCAGTTCAGGACAGGGGAGGCGCAATCAGCCCCAGCATTTT.

J is TRBJ2-1 and V is TRBV4-1; TRBD2 aligns across 8 bases. Germline CDR1 MGHRA, CDR2 YSYEKL. The trim removed 4 bases at V and 5 bases at J, leaving 16 bases unmatched. This CDR3 is 18 amino acids long. DNA of the CDR3: TGCGCCAGCAGCCCGCCGACACAGACTAGCGCACTGGACAATGAGCAGTTCTTC. Protein sequence: CASSPPTQTSALDNEQFF.

The rearrangement links TRBV14 to TRBJ1-6; D is undetermined. This CDR3 spans 13 amino acids. Germline values: CDR1 SGHDN, CDR2 FVKESK. With 3 bases removed from V and 10 bases from J, the gap between germline ends came to 10 bases. CDR3: CASSHIAGSPLHF. CDR3 nucleotides: TGTGCCAGCAGCCATATTGCGGGATCACCCCTCCACTTT.

This clone occurred a few times. The CDR3 nucleotides read TGTGCCAGCAGCCAAAGGGACAGACTGGATAATTCACCCCTCCACTTT. It yields the protein CASSQRDRLDNSPLHF. This chain connects TRBV3-1 (or the pseudogene TRBV3-2) to TRBJ1-6; TRBD1 matches at 7 bases. The CDR3 runs to 16 residues. The germline V gene has CDR1 LGHDT and CDR2 YNNKEL (reference sequence). The trim removed 2 bases at V and 5 bases at J, leaving 6 bases unmatched.

V and J are TRBV10-2 and TRBJ2-5; D may be TRBD1 (6 bases). Trimming took off 2 bases at V and 2 bases at J, with 18 bases between the two ends. This CDR3 has 17 amino acids. CDR1 is WSHSY, CDR2 SAAADI, per germline. Here the CDR3 reads CASSEPSLGRGQETQYF. The CDR3 coding sequence is TGCGCCAGCAGTGAGCCATCCTTAGGCAGGGGACAAGAGACCCAGTACTTC.

The chain couples TRBV15 to TRBJ2-3; 11 bases map to TRBD2. Trimming cost V 0 bases and J 3 bases; bases outside gene matches: 5. Germline V gene data show CDR1 as LNHNV and CDR2 as YYDKDF (reference sequence). This CDR3 has 17 amino acids. DNA for the CDR3: TGTGCCACCAGCAGAGATCCCCTAGCGGGGGGAACAGATACGCAGTATTTT. The encoded protein is CATSRDPLAGGTDTQYF.

The chain combines TRBV7-2 with TRBJ2-2; D uncertain. Germline V gene sequence: CDR1 SGHTA, CDR2 FQGNSA. This CDR3 has 14 amino acids. Trimming removed 5 bases at V and 1 base at J, with 8 bases between. CDR3 bases: TGTGCCAGCAGCGAAAACAGGAACACCGGGGAGCTGTTTTTT. This translates into CASSENRNTGELFF.

The chain has TRBV5-1 and TRBJ1-6; tentatively, D is TRBD1 (5 bases). Trimming took off 0 bases at V and 7 bases at J, with 8 bases between the two ends. The CDR3 has 14 residues. The germline V gene has CDR1 SGHRS and CDR2 YFSETQ. The CDR3 DNA sequence: TGCGCCAGCAGCTTGGAAACAGGAAATTCACCCCTCCACTTT. Translation: CASSLETGNSPLHF.

The chain recombines TRBV10-3 with TRBJ1-1; TRBD1 aligns across 8 bases. Germline trimming cut 6 bases from V and 1 base from J; bases unmatched to any gene: 4. The CDR3 loop spans 14 amino acids. CDR1 ENHRY and CDR2 SYGVKD come from the germline V gene. The CDR3 here is CAIRGDRGNTEAFF. In DNA form, the CDR3 reads TGTGCCATCAGAGGAGACAGGGGGAACACTGAAGCTTTCTTT.

The rearrangement joins TRBV7-6 to TRBJ2-2; the D is unclear. This CDR3 has 13 residues. V was cut by 5 bases and J by 6 bases, with 10 bases left in between. Germline V CDR1 and CDR2: SGHVS, FNYEAQ. The CDR3 here is CASSPRQAGELFF. DNA of the CDR3: TGTGCCAGCAGCCCCCGCCAGGCCGGGGAGCTGTTTTTT. The full variable domain, in which reference TRBV7-6 and TRBJ2-2 provide the parts outside the CDR3, is GAGVSQSPRYKVTKRGQDVALRCDPISGHVSLYWYRQALGQGPEFLTYFNYEAQQDKSGLPNDRFSAERPEGSISTLTIQRTEQRDSAMYRCASSPRQAGELFFGEGSRLTVL.

This rearrangement joins TRBV19 to TRBJ1-4; possible D gene TRBD1, 6 bases. The CDR3 is 16 residues long. Germline values: CDR1 LNHDA, CDR2 SQIVND (reference sequence). V lost 7 bases, J lost 4 bases, and 19 bases lay in between. The CDR3 region has the DNA TGTGCCAGTATCGGGCGAGGGGGAGAGGGTAATGAAAAACTGTTTTTT. It codes for CASIGRGGEGNEKLFF.

The CDR3 reads CASSYYVTGYYEQYF. In DNA form, the CDR3 reads TGTGCCAGCAGTTATTATGTGACAGGGTACTACGAGCAGTACTTC. The rearrangement joins TRBV6-5 to TRBJ2-7; 7 bases are shared with TRBD1. The CDR3 sequence is 15 residues long. Germline V lookup: CDR1 MNHEY, CDR2 SVGAGI. The V segment lost 3 bases and the J segment 3 bases; nucleotides outside the gene matches: 8.

This clone was seen just once. The genes are TRBV18 and TRBJ2-7; TRBD2 might be the D (5 bases). V lost 3 bases to trimming and J lost 2 bases, with 11 bases between them. The germline gives CDR1 KGHSH, CDR2 LQKENI. This CDR3 has 14 residues. The CDR3 sequence is CASSPGKGTYEQYF. In DNA, the CDR3 is TGTGCCAGCTCACCCGGGAAGGGAACCTACGAGCAGTACTTC.